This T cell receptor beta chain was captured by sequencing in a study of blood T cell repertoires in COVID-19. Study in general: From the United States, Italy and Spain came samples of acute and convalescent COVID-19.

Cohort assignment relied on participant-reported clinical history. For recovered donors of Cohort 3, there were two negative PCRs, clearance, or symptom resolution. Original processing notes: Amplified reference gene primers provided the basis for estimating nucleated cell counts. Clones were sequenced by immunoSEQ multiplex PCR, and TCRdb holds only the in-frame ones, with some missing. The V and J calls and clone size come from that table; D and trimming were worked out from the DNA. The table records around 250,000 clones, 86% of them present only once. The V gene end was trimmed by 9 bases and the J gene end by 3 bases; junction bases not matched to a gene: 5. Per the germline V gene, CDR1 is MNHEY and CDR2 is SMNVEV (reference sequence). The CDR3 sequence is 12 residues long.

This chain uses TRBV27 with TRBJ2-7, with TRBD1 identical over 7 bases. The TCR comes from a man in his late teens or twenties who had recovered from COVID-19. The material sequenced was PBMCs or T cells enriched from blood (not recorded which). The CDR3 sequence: CASRTGIYEQYF. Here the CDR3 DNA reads TGTGCCAGTCGGACAGGAATCTACGAGCAGTACTTC.